The 27 T cell receptor beta chains below were found in one sample sequenced in a study of shared clonotypes between healthy human individuals. Clones were sequenced by immunoSEQ multiplex PCR, and TCRdb holds only the in-frame ones, with some missing. Here the sample spans millions of clones, approximately 95% being singletons. The material sequenced was naive CD4+ T cells from PBMCs. Subset meaning: CD45RA+ positively selected. These receptors originate from a man aged 18-30 years in good health. Some clones in this sample may be carry-over from other donors' samples.

This chain joins TRBV5-1 and TRBJ1-4; 8 nucleotides agree with TRBD1. This CDR3 is 14 amino acids long. V lost 4 bases, J lost 8 bases, and 7 bases stayed unmatched. CDR1 is SGHRS, CDR2 YFSETQ, per germline. In DNA, the CDR3 is TGCGCCAGCAGCATTGGACAGGGAGGCGAAAAACTGTTTTTT. Translating gives CASSIGQGGEKLFF.

The J gene is TRBJ2-1, the V gene TRBV28; D is unresolved. V was trimmed by 2 bases and J by 8 bases, leaving 4 bases between them. This CDR3 spans 11 amino acids. From germline, CDR1 is MDHEN and CDR2 SYDVKM. The CDR3 DNA sequence: TGTGCCAGCAGTTTACGGTATGAGCAGTTCTTC. Translation: CASSLRYEQFF.

V gene TRBV10-3 combines with J gene TRBJ2-7; no clear D gene. CDR1 ENHRY and CDR2 SYGVKD come from the germline V gene. CDR3 size: 15 residues. Between the trimmed V and J ends, which lost 5 bases and 2 bases, there was a span of 16 bases. CDR3 sequence reads: CAISLVAGLPYEQYF. DNA of the CDR3: TGTGCCATCAGTTTAGTGGCAGGCTTACCCTACGAGCAGTACTTC.

The chain joins TRBV6-5 to TRBJ1-5; D gene uncertain. Germline V gene sequence: CDR1 MNHEY, CDR2 SVGAGI. This CDR3 comprises 15 residues. The germline V and J ends were trimmed by 5 bases and 2 bases, with 13 bases remaining between them. CDR3 sequence reads: CASSMAGSGNQPQHF. For the CDR3, the DNA is TGTGCCAGCAGTATGGCCGGATCGGGCAATCAGCCCCAGCATTTT.

This clone occurred a few times. The rearrangement joins TRBV29-1 to TRBJ1-1; D remains unclear. CDR3 size: 13 residues. The germline gives CDR1 SQVTM, CDR2 ANQGSEA. V lost 2 bases to trimming and J lost 0 bases, with 7 bases between them. The DNA for the CDR3 is TGCAGCGTTGAACAACAGCTGAACACTGAAGCTTTCTTT. Its protein is CSVEQQLNTEAFF.

The chain is built from TRBV5-4 and TRBJ1-2, with a weak D call TRBD1 (5 bases). CDR3 length: 15 amino acids. Germline CDR1 SGHNT, CDR2 YYREEE (reference sequence). V was cut by 3 bases and J by 12 bases, with 24 bases left in between. CDR3 residues: CASSSGGIGGLRHTF. DNA of the CDR3: TGTGCCAGCAGCTCGGGGGGAATAGGCGGACTTCGCCACACCTTC.

This clone occurred a few times. V gene TRBV29-1 combines with J gene TRBJ1-5; weak D call: TRBD1 (5 bases). The CDR3 sequence is 13 residues long. Germline assignment: CDR1 SQVTM and CDR2 ANQGSEA. The V end lost 5 bases, the J end lost 3 bases, and 11 bases lay between the germline ends. The CDR3 loop reads CSVRGDSNQPQHF. In nucleotides, the CDR3 is TGCAGCGTTCGAGGGGATTCCAATCAGCCCCAGCATTTT.

This clone was observed once. The chain has TRBV28 and TRBJ1-5, with TRBD1 as a possible D gene (5 bases). The CDR3 contains 14 residues. Trimming pared 8 bases from V and 2 bases from J, leaving 13 bases between. Germline-derived CDR1 and CDR2 are MDHEN and SYDVKM. DNA of the CDR3: TGTGCCAGCGAGACGGGGCAGGGCAATCAGCCCCAGCATTTT. Its translation is CASETGQGNQPQHF.

The chain joins TRBV7-2 to TRBJ2-2, with D unresolved. The V gene's germline CDR1 is SGHTA and CDR2 FQGNSA. The germline V and J ends were trimmed by 5 bases and 3 bases, with 10 bases remaining between them. This CDR3 is 14 amino acids long. The CDR3 DNA is TGTGCCAGCAGCCCTCAGCGATACACCGGGGAGCTGTTTTTT. Protein: CASSPQRYTGELFF.

This clone was seen just once. Other DNA sequences in this specimen translate into the identical CDR3. This chain links TRBV14 with TRBJ2-1; 8 bases fit TRBD2. In germline, CDR1 is SGHDN, CDR2 FVKESK. The ends lost 4 bases at V and 1 base at J; junction bases unmatched: 3. The CDR3 length is 15 residues. CDR3 nucleotide sequence: TGTGCCAGCAGCCTTACTAGCGGTTCCTACAATGAGCAGTTCTTC. It codes for CASSLTSGSYNEQFF.

This clone has only one observation. The V and J genes are TRBV7-3 and TRBJ2-3; 12 nucleotides match TRBD2. The trim removed 5 bases at V and 3 bases at J, leaving 9 bases unmatched. Germline lookup yields CDR1 SGHTA and CDR2 FQGTGA. The CDR3 runs to 17 residues. For the CDR3, the DNA is TGTGCCAGCAGCCTCTCCCATACTAGCGGGAGGACAGATACGCAGTATTTT. The encoded protein is CASSLSHTSGRTDTQYF.

V and J are TRBV28 and TRBJ2-1; D may be TRBD2 (5 bases). The CDR3 spans 14 residues. V was trimmed by 7 bases and J by 6 bases, leaving 16 bases between them. CDR1 and CDR2 (germline): MDHEN, SYDVKM. The CDR3: CASTLAASSNEQFF. CDR3 nucleotides: TGTGCCAGCACCCTGGCGGCTAGCAGCAATGAGCAGTTCTTC.

This chain links TRBV11-2 with TRBJ1-2; D is unclear. V was shortened by 5 bases and J by 7 bases, with 17 bases between the two germline ends. Germline lookup yields CDR1 SGHAT and CDR2 FQNNGV. The CDR3 is made up of 14 amino acids. The DNA of the CDR3 is TGTGCCAGCAGCCCCTTCACAGCGATTAGTGGCTACACCTTC. It is translated as CASSPFTAISGYTF.

The chain has TRBV7-2 and TRBJ1-1; a possible D gene is TRBD1 (5 bases). The length of the CDR3 is 15 residues. V lost 1 base, J lost 5 bases, and 14 bases lay in between. The germline gives CDR1 SGHTA, CDR2 FQGNSA. The CDR3: CASSLDGKGWTEAFF. The CDR3 DNA reads TGTGCCAGCAGCTTAGATGGAAAGGGGTGGACTGAAGCTTTCTTT.

V gene TRBV19 combines with J gene TRBJ2-1, with D perhaps assigned TRBD1 or TRBD2 (5 bases each). CDR1 LNHDA and CDR2 SQIVND come from the germline V gene (reference sequence). V lost 1 base, J lost 7 bases, and 8 bases lay in between. The CDR3 is 13 residues long. This chain's CDR3 is CASSIVWGNEQFF. Here the CDR3 DNA reads TGTGCCAGTAGTATAGTGTGGGGGAATGAGCAGTTCTTC.

J is TRBJ2-1 and V is TRBV27, with TRBD2 matching over 9 bases. Germline trimming cut 5 bases from V and 10 bases from J; bases unmatched to any gene: 12. CDR1 MNHEY and CDR2 SMNVEV come from the germline V gene (reference sequence). There are 15 residues in the CDR3. The chain's CDR3 is CASSPPGLAVVEQFF. The CDR3 region has the DNA TGTGCCAGCAGTCCCCCGGGACTAGCTGTCGTGGAGCAGTTCTTC.

This clone was counted between two and nine times. The chain combines TRBV18 with TRBJ2-1; D is unresolved. V was clipped by 1 base and J by 6 bases, with 4 bases between them. The CDR3 consists of 12 residues. The germline V gene encodes CDR1 KGHSH and CDR2 LQKENI. The CDR3 here is CASSPQSNEQFF. The CDR3 DNA is TGTGCCAGCTCACCACAAAGCAATGAGCAGTTCTTC. Variable domain in full (rest from reference TRBV18 and TRBJ2-1): NAGVMQNPRHLVRRRGQEARLRCSPMKGHSHVYWYRQLPEEGLKFMVYLQKENIIDESGMPKERFSAEFPKEGPSILRIQQVVRGDSAAYFCASSPQSNEQFFGPGTRLTVL.

This rearrangement joins TRBV18 to TRBJ2-1; D is unresolved. This CDR3 spans 14 amino acids. Between the trimmed V and J ends, which lost 3 bases and 4 bases, there was a span of 10 bases. The germline gives CDR1 KGHSH, CDR2 LQKENI. The CDR3 bases are TGTGCCAGCTCACCCTTAGTGGAATACAATGAGCAGTTCTTC. Protein product: CASSPLVEYNEQFF.

V gene TRBV5-6 combines with J gene TRBJ2-1; D is undetermined. Germline CDR1 is SGHDT and CDR2 is YYEEEE. The V end was cut by 4 bases, the J end by 0 bases, with 17 bases between. The CDR3 runs 17 residues. CDR3 sequence: CASSPKRWYGSYNEQFF. The CDR3, as DNA: TGTGCCAGCAGCCCTAAACGGTGGTACGGCTCCTACAATGAGCAGTTCTTC.

This chain uses TRBV5-1 with TRBJ1-1; a possible D gene is TRBD1 (5 bases). CDR1 is SGHRS, CDR2 YFSETQ, per germline. Trimming left V 4 bases short and J 8 bases short, with 15 bases between. CDR3 length: 13 residues. CDR3 protein: CASSRDAKGEAFF. CDR3 bases: TGCGCCAGCAGCCGGGACGCAAAAGGGGAAGCTTTCTTT.

V gene TRBV7-2 combines with J gene TRBJ1-2; D is unresolved. Trimming shortened V by 4 bases and J by 5 bases, and 20 bases separated the two germline ends. The CDR3 runs to 16 residues. Germline V gene data show CDR1 as SGHTA and CDR2 as FQGNSA. Written as DNA, the CDR3 is TGTGCCAGCAGCTCAACCTACAAGTTGCCGACTTATGGCTACACCTTC. Translated: CASSSTYKLPTYGYTF.

This chain uses TRBV11-2 with TRBJ2-7; maybe TRBD2 (5 bases). Germline V gene lookup returns CDR1 SGHAT and CDR2 FQNNGV. CDR3 size: 13 residues. V lost 1 base and J 6 bases, leaving 10 bases between the germline ends. The CDR3 loop is CASSLALVGEQYF. In DNA, the CDR3 is TGTGCCAGCAGCTTAGCACTAGTCGGCGAGCAGTACTTC.

This chain uses TRBV5-1 with TRBJ1-2; 8 nucleotides agree with TRBD1. The J segment lost 5 bases and the V segment lost 4 bases, leaving 10 bases of the junction unmatched. This CDR3 region has 15 residues. Germline V gene data show CDR1 as SGHRS and CDR2 as YFSETQ. CDR3 loop: CASSPPTGAGYGYTF. The DNA of the CDR3 is TGCGCCAGCAGCCCCCCGACAGGGGCTGGGTATGGCTACACCTTC.

V is TRBV30 and J is TRBJ2-5; D possibly uses TRBD1 or TRBD2 (5 bases each). The DNA end is a closer match to TRBJ2-7, so the J assignment may be wrong. CDR3 length equals 14 residues. CDR1 and CDR2 from the germline V gene are GTSNPN and SVGIG (reference sequence). Here the CDR3 DNA reads TGTGCCTGGACCAGAGCAGGGAGCTCCTACGAGCAGTACTTC. Its protein product is CAWTRAGSSYEQYF.

Only one count was recorded for this clone. V gene TRBV15 combines with J gene TRBJ1-5, with D perhaps matching TRBD1 (6 bases). CDR1 is LNHNV and CDR2 is YYDKDF in the germline V gene (reference sequence). Trimming stripped 2 bases from V and 5 bases from J, with 25 bases between. There are 19 residues in the CDR3. As DNA, the CDR3 is TGTGCCACCAGCAGACCCAACTCCCCATCCGGGACATTCCATCAGCCCCAGCATTTT. It specifies CATSRPNSPSGTFHQPQHF.

This rearrangement joins TRBV2 to TRBJ2-3; 8 nucleotides line up with TRBD2. Germline CDR1 reads SNHLY; CDR2 reads FYNNEI. This CDR3 has 15 residues. V lost 11 bases, J lost 0 bases, and 10 bases stayed unmatched. The CDR3 DNA is TGTGCCGGCTCGGGAGGGACCTCTAGCACAGATACGCAGTATTTT. Its translation: CAGSGGTSSTDTQYF.

About this clone itself: Additional DNA sequences in this sample encode the identical CDR3. J is TRBJ2-7 and V is TRBV28, with D hard to call. The CDR3 runs to 13 residues. Between the trimmed V and J ends, which lost 4 bases and 3 bases, there was a span of 10 bases. The germline V gene has CDR1 MDHEN and CDR2 SYDVKM. Written as DNA, the CDR3 is TGTGCCAGCAGTTGGGCCTCAGGCTACGAGCAGTACTTC. Protein sequence: CASSWASGYEQYF.